The sequence of this TCR beta chain was determined in a study of CD8+ T cells in alopecia areata. Sample treatment: oral pan-JAK inhibitor, 5-10 mg twice daily. Concerning this clone itself: Other DNA sequences of this sample code for an identical CDR3.

Extracted RNA was reverse transcribed into cDNA, the sequencing template. The data were produced by immunoSEQ multiplex PCR, yet TCRdb's version contains in-frame clones alone and is incomplete. The sample records hundreds of thousands of clones, around 66% being singletons. V was shortened by 6 bases and J by 8 bases, with 13 bases between the two germline ends. The CDR3 loop spans 11 amino acids. Germline V gene lookup returns CDR1 SQVTM and CDR2 ANQGSEA. The chain combines TRBV29-1 with TRBJ1-1; possibly TRBD1 for D (6 bases). The sequence derives from a human donor with alopecia areata. The sequenced sample was CD4+ T cells sorted from blood, obtained around week 42, from a patient treated with tofacitinib. This chain's CDR3 is CSVGTGSEAFF. DNA for the CDR3: TGCAGCGTAGGAACAGGGTCCGAAGCTTTCTTT.